In this sample, the clone carrying this T cell receptor beta chain turned up many times. Its specificity is not known. These data come from a study of T cells in Graves' hyperthyroidism and ophthalmopathy. Amplified TCR beta CDR3 regions came from RNA transcripts. An initial round of RT-PCR targeting the TCR CDR3 relied on the HTBI primer set. TCRdb used MiXCR to reprocess the multiplex PCR reads, holding one entry per CDR3 protein. The data contain roughly 510,000 distinct CDR3 sequences, about 46% of them singletons. CDR1 LNHNV and CDR2 YYDKDF come from the germline V gene (reference sequence). This CDR3 comprises 14 residues. The germline V and J ends were trimmed by 6 bases and 0 bases, with 9 bases remaining between them. Study-wide findings and caveats: Blood also held most thyroid clonotypes expanded beyond 0.001.

The sequenced sample consisted of peripheral blood or thyroid tissue (not recorded which). The receptor was derived from an adult woman with Graves' disease, either hyperthyroidism or ophthalmopathy (not recorded which). The chain links TRBV15 to TRBJ1-5; no clear D gene. In nucleotides, the CDR3 is TGTGCCACCAGTCTAACGCATAGCAATCAGCCCCAGCATTTT. It codes for CATSLTHSNQPQHF.